Detailed here is one TCR beta chain. Built from TCR beta cDNA, the libraries had unique molecular identifiers in them. From the PCR reads, TCRdb called clonotypes with MiXCR, one entry per CDR3 protein. The sample comprises about 560,000 distinct CDR3 sequences, roughly two fifths of which are singletons, and 1.5% to 2% rests with the top ten. This sample was included in a study of post-analysis software for immune sequencing data. The sequence was collected from a girl under 18 with multiple sclerosis. The sequencing input was blood.

CDR3 sequence reads: CSATRGTPGYDTQYF. The CDR3 nucleotides read TGCAGTGCGACCAGGGGGACACCAGGGTATGATACGCAGTATTTT. The chain carries TRBV20-1 and TRBJ2-3, with 7 bases fitting TRBD1. V was pared by 6 bases and J by 6 bases, with 15 bases of the junction left unmatched. The CDR3 length is 15 residues. In germline, CDR1 is DFQATT, CDR2 SNEGSKA (reference sequence).